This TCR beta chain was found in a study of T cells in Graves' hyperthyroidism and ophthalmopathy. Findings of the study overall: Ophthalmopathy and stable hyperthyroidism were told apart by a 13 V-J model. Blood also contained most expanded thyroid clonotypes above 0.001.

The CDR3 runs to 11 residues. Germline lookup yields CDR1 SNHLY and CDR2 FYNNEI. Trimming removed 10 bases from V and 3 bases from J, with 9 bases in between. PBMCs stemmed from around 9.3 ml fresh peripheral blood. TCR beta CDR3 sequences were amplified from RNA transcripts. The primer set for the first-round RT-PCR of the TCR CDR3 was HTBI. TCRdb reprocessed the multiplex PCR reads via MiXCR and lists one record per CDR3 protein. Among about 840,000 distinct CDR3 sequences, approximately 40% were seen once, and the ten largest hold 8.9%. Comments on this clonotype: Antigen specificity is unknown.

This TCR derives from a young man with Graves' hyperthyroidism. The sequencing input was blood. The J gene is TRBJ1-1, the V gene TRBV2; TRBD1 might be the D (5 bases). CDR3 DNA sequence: TGTGCCACCAGGGTGGACACTGAAGCTTTCTTT. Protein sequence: CATRVDTEAFF.